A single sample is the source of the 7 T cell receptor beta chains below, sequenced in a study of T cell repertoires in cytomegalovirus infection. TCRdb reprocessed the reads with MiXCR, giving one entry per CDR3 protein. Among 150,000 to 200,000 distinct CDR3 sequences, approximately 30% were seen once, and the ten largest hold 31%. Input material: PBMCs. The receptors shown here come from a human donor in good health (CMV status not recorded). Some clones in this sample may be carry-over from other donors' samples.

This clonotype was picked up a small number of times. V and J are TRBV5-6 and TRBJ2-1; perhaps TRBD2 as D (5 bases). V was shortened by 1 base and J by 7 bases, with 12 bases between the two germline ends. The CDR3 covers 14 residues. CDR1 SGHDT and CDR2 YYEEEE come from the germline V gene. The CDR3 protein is CASSLLGPGNEQFF. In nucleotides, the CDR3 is TGTGCCAGCAGCTTGCTCGGCCCGGGGAATGAGCAGTTCTTC.

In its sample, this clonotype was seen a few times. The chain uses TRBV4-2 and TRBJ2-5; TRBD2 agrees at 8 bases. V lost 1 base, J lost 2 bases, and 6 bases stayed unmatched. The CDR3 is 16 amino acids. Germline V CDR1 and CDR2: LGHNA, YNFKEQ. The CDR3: CASSQASGGRQETQYF. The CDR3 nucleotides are TGTGCCAGCAGCCAAGCGAGCGGGGGTCGACAAGAGACCCAGTACTTC.

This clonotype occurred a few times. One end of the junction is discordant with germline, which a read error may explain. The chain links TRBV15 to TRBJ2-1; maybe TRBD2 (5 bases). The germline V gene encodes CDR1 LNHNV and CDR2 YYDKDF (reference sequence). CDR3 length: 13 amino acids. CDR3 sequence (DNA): TGTGCCACCAGCGGAGAGGGTGGAGCCTTCAGGTTCTTC. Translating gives CATSGEGGAFRFF.

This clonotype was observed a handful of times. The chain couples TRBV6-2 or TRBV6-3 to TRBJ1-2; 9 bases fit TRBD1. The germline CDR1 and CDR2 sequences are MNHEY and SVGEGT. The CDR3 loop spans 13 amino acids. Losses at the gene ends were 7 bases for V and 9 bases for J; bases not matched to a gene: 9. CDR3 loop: CASTRTGERSYTF. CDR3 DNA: TGTGCCAGCACCCGGACAGGGGAGCGGAGCTACACCTTC.

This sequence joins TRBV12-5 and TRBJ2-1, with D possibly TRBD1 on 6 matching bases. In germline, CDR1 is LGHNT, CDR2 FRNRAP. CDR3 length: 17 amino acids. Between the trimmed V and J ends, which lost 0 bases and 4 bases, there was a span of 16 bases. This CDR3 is CASGLVTWQGFYNEQFF. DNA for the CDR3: TGTGCTAGTGGTTTGGTAACGTGGCAGGGGTTTTACAATGAGCAGTTCTTC.

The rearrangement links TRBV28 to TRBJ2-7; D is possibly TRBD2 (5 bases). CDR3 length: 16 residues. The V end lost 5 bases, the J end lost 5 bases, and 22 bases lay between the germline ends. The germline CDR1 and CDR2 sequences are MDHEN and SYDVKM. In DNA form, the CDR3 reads TGTGCCAGCAGTCCCGTCCGGTGGGAGAAGGGCGACGAGCAGTACTTC. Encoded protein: CASSPVRWEKGDEQYF.

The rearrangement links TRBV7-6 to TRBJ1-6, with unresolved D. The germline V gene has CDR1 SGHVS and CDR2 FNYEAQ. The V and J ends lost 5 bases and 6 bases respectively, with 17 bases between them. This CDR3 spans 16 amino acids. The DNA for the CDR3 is TGTGCCAGCAGCACTTTACCGGGATTTGGTAATTCACCCCTCCACTTT. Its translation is CASSTLPGFGNSPLHF.